A single sample gave rise to the 23 T cell receptor beta chains below, sequenced in a study of graft-versus-host responses after intestinal transplantation. The antigens these receptors bind are not known. TCRdb keeps only in-frame clones here, not all; method: immunoSEQ multiplex PCR. The sample carries 85,000 to 100,000 clones, about 90% recorded once. The sequenced sample was unstimulated CD8+ T cells sorted from spleen or lymph node cells, obtained before transplant. The origin of the receptors is a human donor who was the organ donor for an intestinal transplant.

The chain recombines TRBV7-9 with TRBJ2-1; 9 nucleotides align to TRBD2. The germline V gene has CDR1 SEHNR and CDR2 FQNEAQ (reference sequence). The CDR3 is made up of 14 amino acids. V lost 6 bases to trimming and J lost 12 bases; unmatched junction nucleotides: 12. The CDR3 DNA reads as TGTGCCAGCAGATCTTCGCGGGAGGGTTCTGTGCAGTTCTTC. This sequence encodes CASRSSREGSVQFF.

J is TRBJ2-1 and V is TRBV7-9; 7 bases map to TRBD1. V lost 1 base to trimming and J lost 0 bases; unmatched junction nucleotides: 6. CDR3 length: 17 residues. CDR1 SEHNR and CDR2 FQNEAQ come from the germline V gene (reference sequence). CDR3 nucleotide sequence: TGTGCCAGCAGCTTAGTAGTATGGGACAGCTCCTACAATGAGCAGTTCTTC. Its protein product is CASSLVVWDSSYNEQFF.

V is TRBV7-8 and J is TRBJ1-1; possibly TRBD1 for D (5 bases). CDR1 and CDR2 from the germline V gene are SGHVS and FQNEAQ. V lost 4 bases, J lost 1 base, and 10 bases lay in between. This CDR3 region has 14 residues. The CDR3 region is CASSSDRTNTEAFF. CDR3 coding DNA: TGTGCCAGCAGCTCAGACAGAACGAACACTGAAGCTTTCTTT.

The chain couples TRBV7-9 to TRBJ2-3; D may be TRBD2 (7 bases). From germline, CDR1 is SEHNR and CDR2 FQNEAQ (reference sequence). The V gene lost 2 bases and the J gene lost 7 bases, with 19 bases spanning the gap. There are 16 residues in the CDR3. The CDR3 bases are TGTGCCAGCAGCTTACCCTGGATGCGGGGGCCTAATACGCAGTATTTT. Its translation: CASSLPWMRGPNTQYF.

The chain carries TRBV10-2 and TRBJ2-1; D possibly corresponds to TRBD2 (6 bases). Trimming removed 10 bases at V and 9 bases at J, with 13 bases between. Germline values: CDR1 WSHSY, CDR2 SAAADI. The CDR3 contains 11 residues. DNA of the CDR3: TGCGCCACCACGGGGGAATTTGAGCAGTTCTTC. It yields the protein CATTGEFEQFF.

The chain carries TRBV7-9 and TRBJ2-2; D is uncertain. Between the trimmed V and J ends, which lost 0 bases and 6 bases, there was a span of 5 bases. Looked up from germline, CDR1 is SEHNR and CDR2 is FQNEAQ (reference sequence). This CDR3 spans 13 amino acids. CDR3 sequence reads: CASSLAPAGELFF. The CDR3, as DNA: TGTGCCAGCAGCTTAGCCCCCGCCGGGGAGCTGTTTTTT.

This chain uses TRBV7-2 with TRBJ2-1; 9 bases fit TRBD2. The length of the CDR3 is 15 residues. Germline assignment: CDR1 SGHTA and CDR2 FQGNSA. The ends lost 0 bases at V and 4 bases at J; junction bases unmatched: 1. The CDR3 sequence: CASSLALAGYNEQFF. The CDR3 DNA is TGTGCCAGCAGCTTAGCACTAGCGGGTTACAATGAGCAGTTCTTC.

This clone has a handful of counts. The rearrangement joins TRBV5-1 to TRBJ2-7; 7 nucleotides align to TRBD2. The germline V gene encodes CDR1 SGHRS and CDR2 YFSETQ. The CDR3 runs 11 residues. Losses at the gene ends were 3 bases for V and 8 bases for J; bases not matched to a gene: 2. CDR3 coding DNA: TGCGCCAGCAGCTCGGGACTACAGCAGTACTTC. Protein sequence: CASSSGLQQYF.

This clone was seen once. This rearrangement joins TRBV25-1 to TRBJ2-4; TRBD1 matches 7 bases. Losses at the gene ends were 0 bases for V and 7 bases for J; bases not matched to a gene: 3. Germline V gene sequence: CDR1 MGHDK, CDR2 SYGVNS. The CDR3 loop spans 14 amino acids. The CDR3 bases are TGTGCCAGCAGTGAATATTTGGGACAGAACATTCAGTACTTC. This translates into CASSEYLGQNIQYF.

This clone was recorded once. The V gene is TRBV4-1, the J gene TRBJ1-1; no reliable D call. Germline CDR1 is MGHRA and CDR2 is YSYEKL. The CDR3 is 13 residues long. V was shortened by 1 base and J by 1 base, with 4 bases between the two germline ends. CDR3 bases: TGCGCCAGCAGCCAAGCCGGGAACACTGAAGCTTTCTTT. This translates into CASSQAGNTEAFF.

This chain connects TRBV28 to TRBJ2-7, with no clear D. The CDR3 is made up of 12 amino acids. With 5 bases removed from V and 7 bases from J, the gap between germline ends came to 12 bases. The V gene's germline CDR1 is MDHEN and CDR2 SYDVKM. CDR3 protein: CASSLAFLEQYF. The CDR3 DNA reads as TGTGCCAGCAGTCTCGCGTTCCTAGAGCAGTACTTC. The full variable domain, its missing parts supplied by reference TRBV28 and TRBJ2-7, is DVKVTQSSRYLVKRTGEKVFLECVQDMDHENMFWYRQDPGLGLRLIYFSYDVKMKEKGDIPEGYSVSREKKERFSLILESASTNQTSMYLCASSLAFLEQYFGPGTRLTVT.

The rearrangement uses TRBV21-1 and TRBJ2-7; no check of the table's D call, TRBD1, against the DNA was made. TRBV21-1 is marked as a pseudogene. The CDR3 length is 14 residues. The CDR3: CASSKDRGGNEQYF. DNA of the CDR3: TGTGCCAGCAGCAAAGACAGGGGCGGGAACGAGCAGTACTTC.

The chain employs TRBV5-4 and TRBJ2-3; no clear D gene. Germline CDR1 reads SGHNT; CDR2 reads YYREEE (reference sequence). The length of the CDR3 is 14 residues. V lost 4 bases, J lost 0 bases, and 9 bases lay in between. The CDR3 DNA follows: TGTGCCAGCAGCGCAATTACTAGCACAGATACGCAGTATTTT. This codes for CASSAITSTDTQYF.

The chain couples TRBV7-6 to TRBJ2-1, with TRBD2 identical over 11 bases. The CDR3 has 16 residues. J gave up 2 bases and V 3 bases, and 3 bases lay outside the gene matches. Germline V gene data show CDR1 as SGHVS and CDR2 as FNYEAQ. CDR3 residues: CASSFGTSGTYNEQFF. The CDR3 nucleotides read TGTGCCAGCAGCTTTGGGACTAGCGGAACCTACAATGAGCAGTTCTTC.

This chain connects TRBV7-9 to TRBJ2-3, with 9 bases identical to TRBD2. V was clipped by 2 bases and J by 4 bases; unmatched bases: 4. This CDR3 has 15 amino acids. From germline, CDR1 is SEHNR and CDR2 FQNEAQ (reference sequence). The CDR3 region is CASSLRLAVPDTQYF. Written as DNA, the CDR3 is TGTGCCAGCAGCTTAAGACTAGCGGTTCCAGATACGCAGTATTTT.

The genes are TRBV6-6 and TRBJ2-3; 8 positions match TRBD2. V shed 2 bases, J shed 0 bases, and the junction held 4 bases outside the gene matches. Germline V gene sequence: CDR1 MNHNY, CDR2 SVGAGI (reference sequence). CDR3 size: 16 residues. CDR3 DNA: TGTGCCAGCAGTTACCTACTAGCGGCTAGCACAGATACGCAGTATTTT. It translates to CASSYLLAASTDTQYF.

V is TRBV28 and J is TRBJ2-4; no clear D gene. The V gene's germline CDR1 is MDHEN and CDR2 SYDVKM. This CDR3 is 15 amino acids long. Trimming stripped 6 bases from V and 0 bases from J, with 12 bases between. The CDR3 DNA reads TGTGCCAGCAGCCCCCAAGCTCTAGCCAAAAACATTCAGTACTTC. Its protein is CASSPQALAKNIQYF.

This chain uses TRBV4-1 with TRBJ1-1; 7 bases agree with TRBD1. CDR1 and CDR2 from the germline V gene are MGHRA and YSYEKL. Trimming at V came to 3 bases and at J to 10 bases, leaving 5 bases not matched to a gene. CDR3 length equals 12 residues. DNA for the CDR3: TGCGCCAGCAGCCAGGCTTCAGGGGGAGCTTTCTTT. The encoded protein is CASSQASGGAFF.

CDR3 coding DNA: TGCGCCAGTACTAGCGGACTAGACAACACCGGGGAGCTGTTTTTT. Translation gives CASTSGLDNTGELFF. The chain recombines TRBV10-1 with TRBJ2-2, with TRBD2 matching 8 bases. CDR1 WNHNN and CDR2 SYGVQD come from the germline V gene (reference sequence). This CDR3 region has 15 residues. The J segment lost 2 bases and the V segment lost 9 bases, leaving 8 bases of the junction unmatched.

Comments on this clone: One end of the junction varies from germline; a read error may be responsible. The chain employs TRBV7-7 and TRBJ2-3; 7 nucleotides align to TRBD2. The germline V gene encodes CDR1 SSHAT and CDR2 FNYEAQ (reference sequence). CDR3 size: 13 residues. CDR3 bases: TGTGCTAGCAGCTCAACTAGCGCGGATACGCAGTATTTT. Amino acid sequence: CASSSTSADTQYF.

The CDR3 loop reads CASSFQRGSYEQYF. Written as DNA, the CDR3 is TGTGCCAGCAGTTTTCAGCGGGGCTCCTACGAGCAGTACTTC. The chain couples TRBV27 to TRBJ2-7, with TRBD2 matching 7 bases. The junction had 2 bases not matched to a gene; V was cut back by 3 bases and J by 0 bases. The CDR3 length is 14 residues. Germline lookup yields CDR1 MNHEY and CDR2 SMNVEV (reference sequence).

The gene calls are TRBV7-8 and TRBJ2-5; D unresolved. There are 11 residues in the CDR3. The V and J ends lost 5 bases and 2 bases respectively, with 3 bases between them. Germline V gene lookup returns CDR1 SGHVS and CDR2 FQNEAQ. The CDR3 is CASSQQETQYF. In nucleotides, the CDR3 is TGTGCCAGCAGCCAGCAAGAGACCCAGTACTTC. Together with reference TRBV7-8 and TRBJ2-5, the CDR3 gives the full variable domain: GAGVSQSPRYKVAKRGQDVALRCDPISGHVSLFWYQQALGQGPEFLTYFQNEAQLDKSGLPSDRFFAERPEGSVSTLKIQRTQQEDSAVYLCASSQQETQYFGPGTRLLVL.

The rearrangement uses TRBV28 and TRBJ2-7, with 8 bases aligning to TRBD1. V gave up 4 bases and J gave up 3 bases; unmatched junction bases: 11. Germline CDR1 and CDR2: MDHEN and SYDVKM. The CDR3 contains 16 residues. In DNA form, the CDR3 reads TGTGCCAGCAGTTCGGGTACAGGGGGAACGAACTACGAGCAGTACTTC. It is translated as CASSSGTGGTNYEQYF.